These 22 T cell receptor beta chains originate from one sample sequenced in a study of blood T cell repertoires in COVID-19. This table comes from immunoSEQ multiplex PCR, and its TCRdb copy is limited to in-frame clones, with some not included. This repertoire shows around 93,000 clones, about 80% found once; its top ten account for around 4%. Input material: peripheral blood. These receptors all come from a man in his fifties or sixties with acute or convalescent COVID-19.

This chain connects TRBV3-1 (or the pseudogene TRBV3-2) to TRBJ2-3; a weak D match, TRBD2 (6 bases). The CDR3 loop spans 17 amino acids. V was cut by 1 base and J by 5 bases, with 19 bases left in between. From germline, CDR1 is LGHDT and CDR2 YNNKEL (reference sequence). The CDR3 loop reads CASSQGTTGERIDTQYF. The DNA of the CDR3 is TGTGCCAGCAGCCAAGGGACGACGGGAGAGCGGATAGATACGCAGTATTTT.

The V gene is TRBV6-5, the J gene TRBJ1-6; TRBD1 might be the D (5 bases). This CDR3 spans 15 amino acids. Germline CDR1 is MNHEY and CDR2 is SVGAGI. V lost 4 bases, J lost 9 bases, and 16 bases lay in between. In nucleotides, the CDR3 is TGTGCCAGCAGTTCCGGGAGGAGGGGAGTTTCACCCCTCCACTTT. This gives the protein CASSSGRRGVSPLHF.

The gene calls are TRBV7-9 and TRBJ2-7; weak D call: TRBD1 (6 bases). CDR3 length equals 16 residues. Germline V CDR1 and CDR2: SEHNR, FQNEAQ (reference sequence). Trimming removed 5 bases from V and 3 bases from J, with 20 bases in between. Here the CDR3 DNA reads TGTGCCAGCAGCCCGTGGGGAAAGGGGGTTATCTACGAGCAGTACTTC. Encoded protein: CASSPWGKGVIYEQYF.

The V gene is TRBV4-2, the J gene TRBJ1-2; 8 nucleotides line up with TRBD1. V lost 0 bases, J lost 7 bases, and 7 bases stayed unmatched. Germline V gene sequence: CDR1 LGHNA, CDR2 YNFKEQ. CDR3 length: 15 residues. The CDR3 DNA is TGTGCCAGCAGCCAAGATCTCAGGGGGCGCGCTGGCTACACCTTC. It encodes CASSQDLRGRAGYTF.

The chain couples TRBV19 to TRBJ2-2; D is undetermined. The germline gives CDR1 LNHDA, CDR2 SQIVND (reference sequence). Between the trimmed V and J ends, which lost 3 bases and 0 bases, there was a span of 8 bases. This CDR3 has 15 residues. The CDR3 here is CASSIGQANTGELFF. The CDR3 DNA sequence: TGTGCCAGTAGTATCGGTCAAGCGAACACCGGGGAGCTGTTTTTT.

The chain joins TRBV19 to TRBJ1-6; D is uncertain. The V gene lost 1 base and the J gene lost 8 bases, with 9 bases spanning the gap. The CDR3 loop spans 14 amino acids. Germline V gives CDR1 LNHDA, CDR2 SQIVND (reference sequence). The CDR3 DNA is TGTGCCAGTAGTATAGGAGTTCGCGATTCACCCCTCCACTTT. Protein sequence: CASSIGVRDSPLHF. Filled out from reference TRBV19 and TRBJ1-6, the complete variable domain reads DGGITQSPKYLFRKEGQNVTLSCEQNLNHDAMYWYRQDPGQGLRLIYYSQIVNDFQKGDIAEGYSVSREKKESFPLTVTSAQKNPTAFYLCASSIGVRDSPLHFGNGTRLTVT.

CDR3 coding DNA: TGTGCCAGCAGCTATGGCCCGTTTCGTCAGCCCCAGCATTTT. It translates to CASSYGPFRQPQHF. This chain joins TRBV13 and TRBJ1-5; no firm D call. Trimming pared 4 bases from V and 6 bases from J, leaving 13 bases between. Per the germline V gene, CDR1 is PRHDT and CDR2 is FYEKMQ (reference sequence). This CDR3 region has 14 residues.

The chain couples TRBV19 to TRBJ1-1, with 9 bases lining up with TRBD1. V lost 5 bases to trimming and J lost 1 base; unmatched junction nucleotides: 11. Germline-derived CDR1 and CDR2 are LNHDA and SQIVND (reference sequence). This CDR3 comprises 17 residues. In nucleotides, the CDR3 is TGTGCCAGTAGTGCGTACGGGACAGGGCTGAGGAACACTGAAGCTTTCTTT. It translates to CASSAYGTGLRNTEAFF.

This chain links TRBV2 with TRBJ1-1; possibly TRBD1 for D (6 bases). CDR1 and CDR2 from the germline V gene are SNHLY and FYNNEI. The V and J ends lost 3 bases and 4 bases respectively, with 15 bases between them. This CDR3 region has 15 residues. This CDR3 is CASSEGRGLPTEAFF. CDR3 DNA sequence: TGTGCCAGCAGTGAGGGCAGGGGTCTGCCCACTGAAGCTTTCTTT. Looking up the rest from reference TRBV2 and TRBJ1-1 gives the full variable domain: EPEVTQTPSHQVTQMGQEVILRCVPISNHLYFYWYRQILGQKVEFLVSFYNNEISEKSEIFDDQFSVERPDGSNFTLKIRSTKLEDSAMYFCASSEGRGLPTEAFFGQGTRLTVV.

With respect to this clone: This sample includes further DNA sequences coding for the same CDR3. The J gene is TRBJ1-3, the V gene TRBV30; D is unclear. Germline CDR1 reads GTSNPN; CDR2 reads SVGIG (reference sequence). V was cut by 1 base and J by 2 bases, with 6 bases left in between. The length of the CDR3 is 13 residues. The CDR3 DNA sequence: TGTGCCTGGAGTGCAGGCCCTGGAAACACCATATATTTT. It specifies CAWSAGPGNTIYF.

This CDR3 reads CASSIIPSRGEQYF. CDR3 bases: TGTGCCAGTAGTATAATCCCCAGTAGAGGCGAGCAGTACTTC. The chain has TRBV19 and TRBJ2-7; D unresolved. V lost 2 bases, J lost 6 bases, and 14 bases lay in between. The germline V gene encodes CDR1 LNHDA and CDR2 SQIVND (reference sequence). This CDR3 spans 14 amino acids. The full variable domain, in which reference TRBV19 and TRBJ2-7 provide the parts outside the CDR3, is DGGITQSPKYLFRKEGQNVTLSCEQNLNHDAMYWYRQDPGQGLRLIYYSQIVNDFQKGDIAEGYSVSREKKESFPLTVTSAQKNPTAFYLCASSIIPSRGEQYFGPGTRLTVT.

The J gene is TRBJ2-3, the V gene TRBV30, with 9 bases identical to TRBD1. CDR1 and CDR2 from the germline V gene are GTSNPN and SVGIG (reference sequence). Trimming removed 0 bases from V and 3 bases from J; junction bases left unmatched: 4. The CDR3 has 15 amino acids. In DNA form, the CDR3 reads TGTGCCTGGAGTGTTTGGGACAGGGATACAGATACGCAGTATTTT. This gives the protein CAWSVWDRDTDTQYF.

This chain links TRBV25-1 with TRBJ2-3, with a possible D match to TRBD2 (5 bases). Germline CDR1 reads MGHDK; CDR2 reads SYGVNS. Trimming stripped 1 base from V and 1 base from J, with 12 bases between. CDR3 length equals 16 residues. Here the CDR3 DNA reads TGTGCCAGCAGTGAATCTCGGGGATCGGGCACAGATACGCAGTATTTT. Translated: CASSESRGSGTDTQYF.

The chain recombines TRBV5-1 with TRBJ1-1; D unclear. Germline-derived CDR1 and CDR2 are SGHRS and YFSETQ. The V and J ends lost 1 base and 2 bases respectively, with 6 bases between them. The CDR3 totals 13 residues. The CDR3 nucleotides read TGCGCCAGCAGCTTGAACATTAACACTGAAGCTTTCTTT. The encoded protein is CASSLNINTEAFF.

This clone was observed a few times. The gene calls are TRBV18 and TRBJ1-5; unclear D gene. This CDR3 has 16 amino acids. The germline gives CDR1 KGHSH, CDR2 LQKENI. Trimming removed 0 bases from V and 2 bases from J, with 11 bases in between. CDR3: CASSPPAGQGNQPQHF. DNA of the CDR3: TGTGCCAGCTCACCACCGGCGGGCCAGGGCAATCAGCCCCAGCATTTT.

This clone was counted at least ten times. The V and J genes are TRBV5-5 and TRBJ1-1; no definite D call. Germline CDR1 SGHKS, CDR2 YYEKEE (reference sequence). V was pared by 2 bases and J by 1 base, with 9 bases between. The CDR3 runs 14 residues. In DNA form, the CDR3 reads TGTGCCAGCAGCTTTTCCACAGCGAACACTGAAGCTTTCTTT. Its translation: CASSFSTANTEAFF.

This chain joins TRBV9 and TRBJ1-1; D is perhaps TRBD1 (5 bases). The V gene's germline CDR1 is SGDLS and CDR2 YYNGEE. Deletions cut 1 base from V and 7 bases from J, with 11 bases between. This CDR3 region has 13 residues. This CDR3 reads CASSVRQSSEAFF. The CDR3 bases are TGTGCCAGCAGCGTAAGACAGTCCAGTGAAGCTTTCTTT.

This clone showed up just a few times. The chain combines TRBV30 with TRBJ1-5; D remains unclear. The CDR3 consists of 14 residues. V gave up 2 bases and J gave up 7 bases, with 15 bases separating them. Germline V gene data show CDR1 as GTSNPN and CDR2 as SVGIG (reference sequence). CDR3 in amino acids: CAWSLSVTRQPQHF. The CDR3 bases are TGTGCCTGGAGTCTTTCTGTTACCCGGCAGCCCCAGCATTTT.

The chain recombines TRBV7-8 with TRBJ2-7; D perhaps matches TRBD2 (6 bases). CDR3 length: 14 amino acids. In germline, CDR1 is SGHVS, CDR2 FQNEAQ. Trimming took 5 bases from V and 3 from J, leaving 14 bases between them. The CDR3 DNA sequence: TGTGCCAGCAGCATCCGGGACGGGGGCTACGAGCAGTACGTC. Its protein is CASSIRDGGYEQYV.

CDR3 nucleotide sequence: TGTGCCAGCAGTGGACAGACCTTATCCTACGAGCAGTACTTC. Its translation: CASSGQTLSYEQYF. The chain carries TRBV2 and TRBJ2-7; D may be TRBD1 (5 bases). The V end lost 4 bases, the J end lost 1 base, and 11 bases lay between the germline ends. CDR1 and CDR2 (germline): SNHLY, FYNNEI. This CDR3 is built from 14 residues.

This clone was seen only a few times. The CDR3 loop reads CASSGQGKANEKLFF. Written as DNA, the CDR3 is TGTGCCAGCAGCGGTCAGGGGAAGGCTAATGAAAAACTGTTTTTT. V gene TRBV9 combines with J gene TRBJ1-4, with D perhaps TRBD1 (6 bases). V was shortened by 3 bases and J by 3 bases, with 12 bases between the two germline ends. The CDR3 spans 15 residues. Germline assignment: CDR1 SGDLS and CDR2 YYNGEE.

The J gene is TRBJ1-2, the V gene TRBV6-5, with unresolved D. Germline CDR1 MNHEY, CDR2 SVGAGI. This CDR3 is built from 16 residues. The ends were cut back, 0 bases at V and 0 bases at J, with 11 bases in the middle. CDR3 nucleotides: TGTGCCAGCAGTTACTCGACACATCGTGCTAACTATGGCTACACCTTC. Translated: CASSYSTHRANYGYTF.